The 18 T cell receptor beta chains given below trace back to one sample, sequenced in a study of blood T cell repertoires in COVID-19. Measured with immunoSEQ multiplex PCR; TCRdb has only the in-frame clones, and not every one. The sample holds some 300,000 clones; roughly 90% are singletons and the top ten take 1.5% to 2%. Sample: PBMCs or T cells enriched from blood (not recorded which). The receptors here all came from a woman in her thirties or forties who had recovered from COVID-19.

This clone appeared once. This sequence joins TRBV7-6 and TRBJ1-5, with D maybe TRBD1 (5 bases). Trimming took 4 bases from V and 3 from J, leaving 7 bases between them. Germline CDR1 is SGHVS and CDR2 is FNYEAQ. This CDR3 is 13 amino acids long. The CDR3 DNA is TGTGCCAGCAGCTCAGGGTTCAATCAGCCCCAGCATTTT. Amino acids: CASSSGFNQPQHF.

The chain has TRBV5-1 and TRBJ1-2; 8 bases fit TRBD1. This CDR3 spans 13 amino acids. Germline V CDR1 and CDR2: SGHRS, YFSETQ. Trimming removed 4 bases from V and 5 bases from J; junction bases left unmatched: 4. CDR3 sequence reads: CASSLQGEYGYTF. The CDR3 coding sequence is TGCGCCAGCAGCCTACAGGGGGAGTATGGCTACACCTTC.

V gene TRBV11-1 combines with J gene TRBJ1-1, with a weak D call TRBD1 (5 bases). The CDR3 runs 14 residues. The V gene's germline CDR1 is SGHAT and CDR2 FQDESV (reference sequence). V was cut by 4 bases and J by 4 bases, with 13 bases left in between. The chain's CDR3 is CASSSTTVGTEAFF. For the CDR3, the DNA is TGTGCCAGCAGCTCCACGACAGTTGGCACTGAAGCTTTCTTT.

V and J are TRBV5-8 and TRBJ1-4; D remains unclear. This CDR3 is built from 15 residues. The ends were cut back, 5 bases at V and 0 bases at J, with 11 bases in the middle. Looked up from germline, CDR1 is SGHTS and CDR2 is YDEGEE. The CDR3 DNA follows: TGTGCCAGCAGTGCAGGTCGTGCAACTAATGAAAAACTGTTTTTT. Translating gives CASSAGRATNEKLFF.

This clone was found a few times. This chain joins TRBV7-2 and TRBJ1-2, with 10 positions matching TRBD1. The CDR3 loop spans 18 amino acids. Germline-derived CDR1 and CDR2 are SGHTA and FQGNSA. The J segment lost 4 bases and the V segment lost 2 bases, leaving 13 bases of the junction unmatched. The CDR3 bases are TGTGCCAGCAGCTTATCCGGGACAGGGGCCCAAAACCTCTATGGCTACACCTTC. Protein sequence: CASSLSGTGAQNLYGYTF.

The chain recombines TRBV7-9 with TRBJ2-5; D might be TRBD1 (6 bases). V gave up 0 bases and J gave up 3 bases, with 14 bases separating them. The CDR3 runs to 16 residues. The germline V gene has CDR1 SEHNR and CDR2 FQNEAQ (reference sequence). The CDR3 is CASSLAFGQLKETQYF. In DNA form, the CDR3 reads TGTGCCAGCAGCTTAGCGTTCGGACAGTTAAAAGAGACCCAGTACTTC.

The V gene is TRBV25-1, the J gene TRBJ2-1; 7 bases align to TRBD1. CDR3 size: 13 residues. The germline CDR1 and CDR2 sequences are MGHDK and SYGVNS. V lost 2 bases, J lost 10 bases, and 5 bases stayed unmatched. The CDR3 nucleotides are TGTGCCAGCAGTGAAGTACTAGGGGGCGAGCAGTTCTTC. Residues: CASSEVLGGEQFF.

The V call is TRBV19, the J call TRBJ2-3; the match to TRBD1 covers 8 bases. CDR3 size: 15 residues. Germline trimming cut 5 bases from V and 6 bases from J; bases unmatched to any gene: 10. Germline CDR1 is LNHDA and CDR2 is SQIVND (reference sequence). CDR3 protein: CASSLSDRGGDTQYF. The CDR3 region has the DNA TGTGCCAGTAGTCTAAGTGACAGGGGTGGTGATACGCAGTATTTT.

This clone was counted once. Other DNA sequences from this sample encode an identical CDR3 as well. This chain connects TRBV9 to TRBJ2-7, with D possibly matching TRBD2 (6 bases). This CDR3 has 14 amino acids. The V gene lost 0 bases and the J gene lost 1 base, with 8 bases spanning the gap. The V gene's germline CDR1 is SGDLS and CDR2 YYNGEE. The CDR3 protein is CASSVDAGSYEQYF. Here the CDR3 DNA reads TGTGCCAGCAGCGTAGACGCGGGGTCCTACGAGCAGTACTTC. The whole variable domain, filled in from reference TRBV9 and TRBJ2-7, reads DSGVTQTPKHLITATGQRVTLRCSPRSGDLSVYWYQQSLDQGLQFLIQYYNGEERAKGNILERFSAQQFPDLHSELNLSSLELGDSALYFCASSVDAGSYEQYFGPGTRLTVT.

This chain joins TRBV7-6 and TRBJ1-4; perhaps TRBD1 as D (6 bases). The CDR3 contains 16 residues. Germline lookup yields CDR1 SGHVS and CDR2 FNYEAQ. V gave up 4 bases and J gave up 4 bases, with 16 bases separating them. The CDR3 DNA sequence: TGTGCCAGCAGCTCAGGACAGCCGACTTTTAATGAAAAACTGTTTTTT. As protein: CASSSGQPTFNEKLFF.

CDR3 nucleotide sequence: TGTGCCAGTAGTCAGCGGACAGGGAGTGGTGGCTACACCTTC. This gives the protein CASSQRTGSGGYTF. The chain couples TRBV19 to TRBJ1-2, with 8 nucleotides matching TRBD1. The length of the CDR3 is 14 residues. The V segment lost 5 bases and the J segment 7 bases; nucleotides outside the gene matches: 9. CDR1 is LNHDA, CDR2 SQIVND, per germline (reference sequence).

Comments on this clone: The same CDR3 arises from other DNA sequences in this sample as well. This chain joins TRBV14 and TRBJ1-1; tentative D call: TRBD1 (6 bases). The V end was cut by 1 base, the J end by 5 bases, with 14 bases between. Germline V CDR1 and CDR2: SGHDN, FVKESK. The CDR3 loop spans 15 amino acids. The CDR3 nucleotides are TGTGCCAGCAGCCAAGCAACAGGGAGAGGAACTGAAGCTTTCTTT. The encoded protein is CASSQATGRGTEAFF.

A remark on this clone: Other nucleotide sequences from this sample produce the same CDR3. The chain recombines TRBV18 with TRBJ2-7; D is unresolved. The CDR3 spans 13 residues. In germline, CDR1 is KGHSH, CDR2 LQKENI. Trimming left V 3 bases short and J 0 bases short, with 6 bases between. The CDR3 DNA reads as TGTGCCAGCTCACCGCCTAGCTCCTACGAGCAGTACTTC. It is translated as CASSPPSSYEQYF. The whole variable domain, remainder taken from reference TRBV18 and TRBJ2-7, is NAGVMQNPRHLVRRRGQEARLRCSPMKGHSHVYWYRQLPEEGLKFMVYLQKENIIDESGMPKERFSAEFPKEGPSILRIQQVVRGDSAAYFCASSPPSSYEQYFGPGTRLTVT.

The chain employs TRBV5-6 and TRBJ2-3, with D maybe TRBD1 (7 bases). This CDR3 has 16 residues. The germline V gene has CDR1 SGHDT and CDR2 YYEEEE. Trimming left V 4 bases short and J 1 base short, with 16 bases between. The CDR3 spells CASSLGGTAGTDTQYF. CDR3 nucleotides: TGTGCCAGCAGCCTCGGCGGGACAGCCGGCACAGATACGCAGTATTTT.

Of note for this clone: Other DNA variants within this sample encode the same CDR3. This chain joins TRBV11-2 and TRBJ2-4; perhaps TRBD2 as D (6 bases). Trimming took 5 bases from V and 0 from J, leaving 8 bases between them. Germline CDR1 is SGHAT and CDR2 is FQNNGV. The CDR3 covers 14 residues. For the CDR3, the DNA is TGTGCCAGCAGCCCGGGACTAGCCAAAAACATTCAGTACTTC. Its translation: CASSPGLAKNIQYF.

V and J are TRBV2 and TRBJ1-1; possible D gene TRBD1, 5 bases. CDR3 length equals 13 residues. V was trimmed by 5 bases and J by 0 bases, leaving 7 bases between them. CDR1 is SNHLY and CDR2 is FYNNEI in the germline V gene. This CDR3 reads CASSRGVNTEAFF. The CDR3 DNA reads TGTGCCAGCAGTCGGGGGGTGAACACTGAAGCTTTCTTT.

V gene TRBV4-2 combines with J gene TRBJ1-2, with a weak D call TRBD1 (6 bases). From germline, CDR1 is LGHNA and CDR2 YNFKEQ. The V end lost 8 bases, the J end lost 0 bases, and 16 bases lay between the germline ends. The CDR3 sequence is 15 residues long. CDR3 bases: TGTGCCAGCGGGCTCGGGGGGGCGGCTAACTATGGCTACACCTTC. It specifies CASGLGGAANYGYTF.

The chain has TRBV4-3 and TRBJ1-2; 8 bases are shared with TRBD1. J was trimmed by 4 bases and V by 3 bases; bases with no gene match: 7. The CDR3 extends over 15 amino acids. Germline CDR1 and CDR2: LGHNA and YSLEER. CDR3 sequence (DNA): TGCGCCAGCAGCCAGCAGACAGGGGCATTCTATGGCTACACCTTC. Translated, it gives CASSQQTGAFYGYTF.